The 20 T cell receptor beta chains below were found in one sample sequenced in a study of T cells in Graves' hyperthyroidism and ophthalmopathy. Authors of the study amplified TCR beta CDR3 regions from RNA transcripts. The HTBI primer set served for first-round RT-PCR of the TCR CDR3. TCRdb re-analysed the multiplex PCR reads in MiXCR, keeping a single row per CDR3 protein. The sample shows a few hundred thousand distinct CDR3 sequences, roughly 13% of them seen only once. Sequencing input: blood. The receptors come from a young woman with Graves' hyperthyroidism.

DNA for the CDR3: TGCGCCAGCAGCCAAACCCAAGAGACCCAGTACTTC. It translates to CASSQTQETQYF. V usage is TRBV4-1 and J usage is TRBJ2-5; no reliable D call. The CDR3 contains 12 residues. Germline CDR1 MGHRA, CDR2 YSYEKL. The germline V and J ends were trimmed by 2 bases and 1 base, with 2 bases remaining between them.

V and J are TRBV2 and TRBJ2-7; the D is unclear. This CDR3 spans 12 amino acids. Per germline, CDR1 SNHLY and CDR2 FYNNEI. V dropped 6 bases and J dropped 3 bases, with 9 bases sitting between them. CDR3 sequence reads: CASSDTYYEQYF. The CDR3 region has the DNA TGTGCCAGCAGCGACACCTACTACGAGCAGTACTTC.

This clonotype was observed many times. The J gene is TRBJ1-6, the V gene TRBV28, with a weak D call TRBD1 (5 bases). V lost 3 bases and J lost 4, with 10 bases in between. CDR1 MDHEN and CDR2 SYDVKM come from the germline V gene. The CDR3 has 15 amino acids. This CDR3 reads CASSFGRAYNSPLHF. For the CDR3, the DNA is TGTGCCAGCAGTTTCGGCAGGGCTTATAATTCACCCCTCCACTTT.

This rearrangement joins TRBV28 to TRBJ1-1, with D unclear. Per the germline V gene, CDR1 is MDHEN and CDR2 is SYDVKM. This CDR3 comprises 16 residues. Trimming cost V 1 base and J 1 base, with 13 bases left between them. The CDR3 DNA is TGTGCCAGCAGTTTATACGGAGTTGGCCGGAACACTGAAGCTTTCTTT. Its protein product is CASSLYGVGRNTEAFF.

The chain couples TRBV10-3 to TRBJ2-2, with 10 bases matching TRBD1. Trimming took 6 bases from V and 6 from J; bases not matched to a gene: 7. CDR1 and CDR2 (germline): ENHRY, SYGVKD. This CDR3 comprises 15 residues. CDR3 DNA sequence: TGTGCCATCAGGGGGACAGGGGAATACGCCGGGGAGCTGTTTTTT. The encoded protein is CAIRGTGEYAGELFF.

This clonotype was found many times. The rearrangement uses TRBV24-1 and TRBJ2-1; the D call may be TRBD1 or TRBD2 (5 bases each). Per germline, CDR1 KGHDR and CDR2 SFDVKD. Trimming removed 3 bases from V and 8 bases from J, with 19 bases in between. This CDR3 spans 16 amino acids. Written as DNA, the CDR3 is TGTGCCACCAGTGATGCGGCGTCGGGGAGCAGGGATGAGCAGTTCTTC. Its protein is CATSDAASGSRDEQFF.

This clonotype was observed many times. The chain uses TRBV2 and TRBJ1-2; no reliable D call. Germline CDR1 reads SNHLY; CDR2 reads FYNNEI. The CDR3 length is 11 residues. Deletions cut 2 bases from V and 8 bases from J, with 6 bases between. Written as DNA, the CDR3 is TGTGCCAGCAGTGAACAGTTGGGCTACACCTTC. It yields the protein CASSEQLGYTF.

This clonotype was counted ten times or more. The chain is built from TRBV7-2 and TRBJ2-7, with TRBD1 identical over 9 bases. Trimming took 2 bases from V and 0 from J; bases not matched to a gene: 8. The germline gives CDR1 SGHTA, CDR2 FQGNSA. The CDR3 is made up of 17 amino acids. In DNA form, the CDR3 reads TGTGCCAGCAGCTTAAAAAGCCCGGGACAGGGCTCCTACGAGCAGTACTTC. Protein product: CASSLKSPGQGSYEQYF. Combining the CDR3 with reference TRBV7-2 and TRBJ2-7 gives the whole variable domain GAGVSQSPSNKVTEKGKDVELRCDPISGHTALYWYRQSLGQGLEFLIYFQGNSAPDKSGLPSDRFSAERTGGSVSTLTIQRTQQEDSAVYLCASSLKSPGQGSYEQYFGPGTRLTVT.

Notes on this clonotype: A much larger clone differs by one base, so this may be a read error. The rearrangement uses TRBV3-1 and TRBJ2-7, with TRBD2 identical over 13 bases. This CDR3 is 15 amino acids long. Germline CDR1 is LGHDT and CDR2 is YNNKEL (reference sequence). V gave up 4 bases and J gave up 3 bases; unmatched junction bases: 3. CDR3 region: CASSLTSGRVYEQYF. The CDR3 region has the DNA TGTGCCAGCAGCCTTACTAGCGGGAGGGTCTACGAGCAGTACTTC.

This clonotype showed up many times. J is TRBJ1-4 and V is TRBV18; TRBD1 matches at 7 bases. Germline CDR1 is KGHSH and CDR2 is LQKENI. This CDR3 spans 15 amino acids. V shed 3 bases and J 10 bases; nucleotides not matched to a gene: 11. The CDR3 sequence is CASSPPDRAQRKLFF. In DNA form, the CDR3 reads TGTGCCAGCTCACCGCCTGACAGGGCACAACGAAAACTGTTTTTT.

This clonotype showed up many times. The CDR3 protein is CASSPRDSGELFF. The CDR3, as DNA: TGTGCCAGCTCACCAAGGGATTCGGGGGAGCTGTTTTTT. This chain joins TRBV18 and TRBJ2-2, with D unclear. CDR3 length: 13 amino acids. V dropped 2 bases and J dropped 8 bases, with 9 bases sitting between them. CDR1 and CDR2 (germline): KGHSH, LQKENI.

The chain carries TRBV5-1 and TRBJ2-5, with D possibly TRBD1 on 7 matching bases. V was clipped by 0 bases and J by 4 bases, with 13 bases between them. This CDR3 has 15 residues. CDR1 is SGHRS and CDR2 is YFSETQ in the germline V gene. The CDR3 nucleotides read TGCGCCAGCAGCTTGGCCGGGGGACAGCCAGAGACCCAGTACTTC. It codes for CASSLAGGQPETQYF.

This clonotype was picked up many times. The chain uses TRBV6-1 and TRBJ1-5; 8 nucleotides match TRBD1. The CDR3 is 14 amino acids. The J segment lost 5 bases and the V segment lost 6 bases, leaving 6 bases of the junction unmatched. Germline V CDR1 and CDR2: MNHNS, SASEGT. The CDR3 sequence: CASSHGQGYQPQHF. CDR3 nucleotides: TGTGCCAGCAGCCACGGACAGGGCTATCAGCCCCAGCATTTT.

In its sample, this clonotype was seen many times. The genes are TRBV30 and TRBJ2-5; TRBD2 aligns across 10 bases. The CDR3 runs 13 residues. Germline assignment: CDR1 GTSNPN and CDR2 SVGIG (reference sequence). Trimming removed 1 base from V and 4 bases from J; junction bases left unmatched: 0. The chain's CDR3 is CAWSGTSGETQYF. DNA of the CDR3: TGTGCCTGGAGTGGGACTAGCGGAGAGACCCAGTACTTC.

This clonotype has at least ten counts. The chain uses TRBV29-1 and TRBJ2-1; 10 bases line up with TRBD2. The germline V gene encodes CDR1 SQVTM and CDR2 ANQGSEA. Trimming took 2 bases from V and 3 from J; bases not matched to a gene: 1. The CDR3 contains 14 residues. CDR3 sequence (DNA): TGCAGCGTTGAACTAGCGGGGGACTACAATGAGCAGTTCTTC. Protein: CSVELAGDYNEQFF.

Many counts were recorded for this clonotype. The chain joins TRBV6-2 or TRBV6-3 to TRBJ2-1; perhaps TRBD2 as D (5 bases). Trimming pared 2 bases from V and 8 bases from J, leaving 13 bases between. The CDR3 contains 14 residues. The V gene's germline CDR1 is MNHEY and CDR2 SVGEGT. CDR3 amino acids: CASSYRTEGDEQFF. Here the CDR3 DNA reads TGTGCCAGCAGTTACAGGACTGAGGGCGATGAGCAGTTCTTC.

On this clonotype: One end of the junction does not line up with germline, which may come from a read error. The gene calls are TRBV5-1 and TRBJ1-6; 12 bases match TRBD1. This CDR3 has 15 amino acids. Germline CDR1 SGHRS, CDR2 YFSETQ. In nucleotides, the CDR3 is TGCGCCAGCAGCTTGGGGGACAGGGGGCAATCACCCCCCCACTTT. Translated, it gives CASSLGDRGQSPPHF.

Many counts were recorded for this clonotype. The chain has TRBV20-1 and TRBJ2-3; 8 bases agree with TRBD1. CDR3 size: 13 residues. CDR1 DFQATT and CDR2 SNEGSKA come from the germline V gene (reference sequence). V shed 0 bases, J shed 10 bases, and the junction held 6 bases outside the gene matches. CDR3 region: CSAREVQGASQYF. For the CDR3, the DNA is TGCAGTGCTAGAGAAGTTCAGGGGGCTTCGCAGTATTTT.

This clonotype was seen repeatedly, ten times or more. The rearrangement uses TRBV5-1 and TRBJ2-1; D gene ambiguous. Germline V gene data show CDR1 as SGHRS and CDR2 as YFSETQ. The CDR3 extends over 16 amino acids. Trimming shortened V by 2 bases and J by 4 bases, and 16 bases separated the two germline ends. The CDR3 protein is CASSFVVAEAYNEQFF. Written as DNA, the CDR3 is TGCGCCAGCAGCTTCGTTGTGGCAGAAGCTTACAATGAGCAGTTCTTC. The full variable domain, its missing parts supplied by reference TRBV5-1 and TRBJ2-1, is KAGVTQTPRYLIKTRGQQVTLSCSPISGHRSVSWYQQTPGQGLQFLFEYFSETQRNKGNFPGRFSGRQFSNSRSEMNVSTLELGDSALYLCASSFVVAEAYNEQFFGPGTRLTVL.

This clonotype was seen repeatedly, ten times or more. V and J are TRBV10-3 and TRBJ1-2, with D perhaps TRBD1 (6 bases). V dropped 10 bases and J dropped 5 bases, with 11 bases sitting between them. CDR1 ENHRY and CDR2 SYGVKD come from the germline V gene. The CDR3 is 11 residues long. The CDR3 here is CATSQGYGYTF. The CDR3 DNA sequence: TGTGCCACCTCCCAGGGGTATGGCTACACCTTC.